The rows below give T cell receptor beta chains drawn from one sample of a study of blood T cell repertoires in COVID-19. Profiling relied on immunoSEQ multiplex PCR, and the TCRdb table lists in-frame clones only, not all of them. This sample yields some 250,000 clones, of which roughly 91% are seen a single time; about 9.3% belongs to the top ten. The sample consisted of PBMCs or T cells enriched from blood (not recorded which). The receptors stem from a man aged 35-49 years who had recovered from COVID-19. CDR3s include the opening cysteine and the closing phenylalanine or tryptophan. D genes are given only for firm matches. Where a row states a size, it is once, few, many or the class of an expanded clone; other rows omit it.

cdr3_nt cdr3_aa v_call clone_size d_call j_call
TGTGCCAGCAGCTCGTGGGCCCATACCACCGGGGAGCTGTTTTTT CASSSWAHTTGELFF TRBV13 NA NA TRBJ2-2
TGTGCCAGCAGCTTTCGACAGGACTCCAACTATGGCTACACCTTC CASSFRQDSNYGYTF TRBV3-1/TRBV3-2 NA NA TRBJ1-2
TGTGCCAGCACCTATTATTCGAACACTGAAGCTTTCTTT CASTYYSNTEAFF TRBV5-8 NA NA TRBJ1-1
TGCGCCAGCAGCTTCAACAGTCACCAGTATGGCTACACCTTC CASSFNSHQYGYTF TRBV5-1 NA NA TRBJ1-2
TGTGCCAGCAGCCGTGGACAGGCTGTACTAGAGACCCAGTACTTC CASSRGQAVLETQYF TRBV3-1/TRBV3-2 NA TRBD1 TRBJ2-5
TGTGCCAGCAGAGGGGCAGCCGAGAATGAAAAACTGTTTTTT CASRGAAENEKLFF TRBV5-4 NA NA TRBJ1-4
TGTGCCAGCTCACCACCTTCACCAGTCTATGGCTACACCTTC CASSPPSPVYGYTF TRBV18 NA NA TRBJ1-2
TGTGCCAGCAGCCCCTTGGGGGCGAACTATGGCTACACCTTC CASSPLGANYGYTF TRBV7-2 once NA TRBJ1-2
TGTGCCAGTAGTCACCGAAACAGGGGGCTGGAGAACACTGAAGCTTTCTTT CASSHRNRGLENTEAFF TRBV19 NA TRBD1 TRBJ1-1
TGTGCCAGCACCCCGACAGGTCACAATGAGCAGTTCTTC CASTPTGHNEQFF TRBV12-3/TRBV12-4 NA NA TRBJ2-1
TGTGCCAGCAGCTTGCCTAGCGGGAGATCTGTCAATGAGCAGTTCTTC CASSLPSGRSVNEQFF TRBV5-4 NA TRBD2 TRBJ2-1
TGTGCCAGCAGCACTCCTGACAGGGCCGCTTACAATGAGCAGTTCTTC CASSTPDRAAYNEQFF TRBV4-2 NA TRBD1 TRBJ2-1
TGTGCCAGTAGTAATACAAGGAACACTGAAGCTTTCTTT CASSNTRNTEAFF TRBV19 once NA TRBJ1-1
TGTGCCATCAGCCCCGACAGTAAGGTATCCGAGCAGTACTTC CAISPDSKVSEQYF TRBV10-3 NA NA TRBJ2-7
TGTGCCAGCAGCCCCCGCCGGGACAACTACGAGCAGTACTTC CASSPRRDNYEQYF TRBV7-2 NA NA TRBJ2-7
TGTGCCTGGAAGGGACAGGGGCGTTTTGGAGCTTTCTTT CAWKGQGRFGAFF TRBV30 NA TRBD1 TRBJ1-1
TGTGCCAGCAGACGGATCCAGGGGGCTGAAGCTTTCTTT CASRRIQGAEAFF TRBV28 NA TRBD1 TRBJ1-1
TGTGCCAGCTCACCAGGAGGGGGCCGCAATCAGCCCCAGCATTTT CASSPGGGRNQPQHF TRBV18 NA TRBD1 TRBJ1-5
TGTGCCAGTAGTATCGGACTAGCGGGATATGCCCAAGAGACCCAGTACTTC CASSIGLAGYAQETQYF TRBV19 NA TRBD2 TRBJ2-5
TGTGCCAGCTCACCACTGGCAGGTCAAGACACTGAAGCTTTCTTT CASSPLAGQDTEAFF TRBV18 few NA TRBJ1-1
TGTGCCAGCAGTGGGTTGTTGGGCAGGAATCAGCCCCAGCATTTT CASSGLLGRNQPQHF TRBV2 few NA TRBJ1-5
TGTGCCAGCAGCTTGGTCGGGCGGACAGGGTTCACTGAAGCTTTCTTT CASSLVGRTGFTEAFF TRBV13 once TRBD1 TRBJ1-1
TGCAGCGACCGGGACAGGGGACAAGGTGAGCAGTTCTTC CSDRDRGQGEQFF TRBV29-1 NA TRBD1 TRBJ2-1
TGTGCCAGCAGCCGAAGGACAGGGTTTTATTCACCCCTCCACTTT CASSRRTGFYSPLHF TRBV5-4 NA TRBD1 TRBJ1-6
TGTGCCAGCAGCTTAGCGGCAGGGTTTGGTGAAAAACTGTTTTTT CASSLAAGFGEKLFF TRBV7-9 NA NA TRBJ1-4
TGTGCCAGCAGTCCGGACAGATCAAATCAGCCCCAGCATTTT CASSPDRSNQPQHF TRBV6-4 NA NA TRBJ1-5
TGTGCCAGCAGCACTACAGGGGTGCCTGGAAACACCATATATTTT CASSTTGVPGNTIYF TRBV9 NA TRBD1 TRBJ1-3
TGTGCCAGCAGCTCCCCGGACAGGGGCACAGATACGCAGTATTTT CASSSPDRGTDTQYF TRBV11-2 NA TRBD1 TRBJ2-3